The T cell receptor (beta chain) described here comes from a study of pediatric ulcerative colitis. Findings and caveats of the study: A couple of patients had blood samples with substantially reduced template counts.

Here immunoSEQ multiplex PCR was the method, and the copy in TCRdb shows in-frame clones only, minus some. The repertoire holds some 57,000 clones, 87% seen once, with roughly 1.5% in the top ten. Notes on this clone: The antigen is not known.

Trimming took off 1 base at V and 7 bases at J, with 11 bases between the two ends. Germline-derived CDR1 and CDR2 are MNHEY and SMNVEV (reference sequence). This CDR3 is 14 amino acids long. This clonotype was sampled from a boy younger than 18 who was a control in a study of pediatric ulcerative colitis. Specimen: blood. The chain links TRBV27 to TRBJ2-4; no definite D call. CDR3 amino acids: CASSLFLGNNIQYF. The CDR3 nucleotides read TGTGCCAGCAGTTTATTCCTAGGGAACAACATTCAGTACTTC.